The present T cell receptor beta chain was sequenced within a study of T cells after yellow fever vaccination (dated by TCRdb to the late 2010s). Regarding the complete study: Libraries from fractions with low cell numbers were prepared with the SMART-Seq v4 Ultra Low Input RNA kit. To track T-cell clones before and after primary and booster YFV17D yellow fever vaccination, bulk TCR alpha and beta repertoires were sequenced longitudinally. Blood was drawn at multiple timepoints before and after primary and secondary immunization, with bulk PBMC replicates and cell subsets isolated. The cohort comprised two healthy male donors, one aged 18 to 29 and one aged 30 to 40 years.

Comment on this clonotype: The antigen it binds to is not known. Nothing much larger sits one base from this clone, and base qualities are not available.

V loses 2 bases of germline sequence and J loses 5 bases, and the interval between the two ends is 9 bases. CDR1 and CDR2 (DFQATT, SNEGSKA) derive from the germline V gene (reference sequence). Inclusive of the bounding cysteine and phenylalanine, the CDR3 is 12 residues long. Only the CDR3 DNA stays, 36 bases, in frame from base 1. Sample treatment or condition, as interpreted from the label and publication: live attenuated yellow fever vaccine strain. At each blood-draw timepoint, two biological replicates of bulk PBMCs were collected. PBMCs were isolated from peripheral blood using a standard Ficoll-Paque protocol. RNA was extracted with TriZol from bulk PBMCs, CD4 and CD8 fractions, and dextramer-positive and dextramer-negative fractions. Results the study describes overall, beyond this receptor: Because abundant contaminating clonotypes from the bulk population could be contained in FACS-sorted repertoires, computational filtering was required. Because the study included only a couple of donors, the extent to which the findings can be generalized is limited. A small fraction of clonotypes showed up in both the CD4 and CD8 compartments, probably as a result of convergent recombination. Most clones expanded after primary vaccination were re-detected after the booster (almost 98% of CD4 and more than 70% of CD8), suggesting broad memory maintenance. Compared with the primary T-cell response, the secondary T-cell response was weaker but faster, peaking on day 5 rather than day 15.

Synthesis of TCR cDNA relied on 5'RACE template switching, a step that introduced a universal primer site along with unique molecular identifiers. Priming of cDNA synthesis was performed from both the TCR alpha and TCR beta constant segments. Library amplification used two PCR steps, and the second PCR step added sample barcodes and sequencing adapters. Sequencing of the libraries was done on either Illumina HiSeq 2500 (2x100 bp) or NovaSeq (2x150 bp). The paper's data handling went like this. Reads were demultiplexed and collapsed into UMI consensus sequences with MIGEC, and V(D)J alignment was performed with MiXCR. Vaccine-responding clonotypes were defined with edgeR using replicate PBMC samples, requiring FDR below 0.01 and a log2 fold change above 5 up to day 15. Bulk clonotypes were assigned CD4 or CD8 identity according to which sequenced CD4 or CD8 repertoire held them at higher abundance. TCRdb cleaned the public reads at Q25 with fastp, built clones with MiXCR and kept in-frame beta chains. Each entry merges the rows of one CDR3 protein and shows their most common DNA and genes. In this record, the V and J calls reflect TCRdb's handling and not the investigators' own analysis. The sample table contains 360,000 or so distinct CDR3 sequences; only one count was recorded for 11% of them. The top ten hold about 17% of the sample.

The origin of this receptor is a man in his late teens or twenties who received the YFV17D yellow fever vaccine. The input for sequencing was PBMCs, taken on the day of the first yellow fever vaccination. This chain is built from TRBV20-1 and TRBJ1-1; a confident D gene designation cannot be given. The bases are TGCAGTGCTAGAAAATCTGGGACTGAAGCTTTCTTT. This gives the protein CSARKSGTEAFF.